This TCR beta chain was documented in a study of a mutant IDH1 vaccine in newly diagnosed glioma. Across the study: The earlier regimen, radiotherapy, temozolomide, or both, was most often both.

Comments on this clone: Its matching antigen is unknown.

Time point defined: week 47, end of study. Doses consisted of 300 ug of mutant IDH1 20-mer peptide each, paired with topical imiquimod. The method was immunoSEQ multiplex PCR; TCRdb's version includes in-frame clones alone and lacks a portion of them. The profile shows around 61,000 clones, about 71% of them singletons. Deletions cut 4 bases from V and 6 bases from J, with 14 bases between. Germline assignment: CDR1 SGHDT and CDR2 YYEEEE. The CDR3 extends over 14 amino acids. This TCR was sampled from a man between 45 and 60 years old with glioma. This chain joins TRBV5-6 and TRBJ2-1; D may be TRBD1 (5 bases). This specimen was PBMCs, taken from a glioma patient whose treatment included an IDH1 peptide vaccine. DNA of the CDR3: TGTGCCAGCAGCCCAGATACAGGTGCCAATGAGCAGTTCTTC. Translating it yields CASSPDTGANEQFF.